The present entry profiles one T cell receptor beta chain with its context. The CDR3 has 15 residues. The junction had 12 bases not matched to a gene; V was cut back by 5 bases and J by 6 bases. Germline values: CDR1 SGHNT, CDR2 YENEEA. This specimen comes from a study of Ad26.COV2.S vaccination and SARS-CoV-2 variants. Repertoires were generated with immunoSEQ multiplex PCR, while TCRdb's copy carries only in-frame clones and drops some. The sample contains some 330,000 clones, roughly nine tenths of which appear only once. Documented treatment: approximately 18 received Ad26.COV2.S at low or high dose, single or two shots; about 5 received placebo; per-sample allocation not given. Sample collection was performed on day 63 after the first vaccine or placebo injection.

This specimen consisted of peripheral blood, obtained in a trial of Ad26.COV2.S vaccine versus placebo. This chain connects TRBV11-3 to TRBJ1-2; 7 bases fit TRBD1. This receptor was obtained from a person aged 18 to 59 who received the Ad26.COV2.S COVID-19 vaccine or a placebo. This CDR3 is CASSPHDRVVHGYTF. In DNA form, the CDR3 reads TGTGCCAGCAGCCCTCACGACAGGGTGGTCCATGGCTACACCTTC.